This entry lists 23 T cell receptor beta chains sequenced from one sample in a study of blood T cells in healthy people across ages. Through a sample-barcoded 5' primer and a J-beta primer mix, a second PCR was run for 7 to 11 cycles. TCRdb analysed the 5' RACE reads with MiXCR anew, one entry per CDR3 protein. The repertoire has roughly 930,000 distinct CDR3 sequences, around 46% of them found once; the top ten carry about an eighth. Sequencing was performed on blood. The receptor set was obtained from a man aged 25 to 40 in good health.

The chain combines TRBV18 with TRBJ2-7, with TRBD2 as a possible D gene (6 bases). The CDR3 loop spans 13 amino acids. Germline CDR1 reads KGHSH; CDR2 reads LQKENI. V lost 3 bases and J 5 bases, leaving 11 bases between the germline ends. The CDR3 here is CASSPGGRDEQYF. The CDR3, as DNA: TGTGCCAGCTCACCCGGGGGTAGGGACGAGCAGTACTTC.

V is TRBV7-9 and J is TRBJ1-6; D is unclear. The CDR3 sequence is 16 residues long. Germline CDR1 is SEHNR and CDR2 is FQNEAQ (reference sequence). V lost 4 bases, J lost 6 bases, and 16 bases lay in between. DNA for the CDR3: TGTGCCAGCAGCTCGTTCCGGGCGCCGAGTAATTCACCCCTCCACTTT. Amino acid sequence: CASSSFRAPSNSPLHF.

This clonotype was observed a single time. The chain is built from TRBV28 and TRBJ2-3; perhaps TRBD1 as D (6 bases). V lost 7 bases, J lost 14 bases, and 19 bases lay in between. The CDR3 totals 12 residues. The germline V gene encodes CDR1 MDHEN and CDR2 SYDVKM. CDR3 region: CASTLPGTTGYF. The CDR3 nucleotides read TGTGCCAGCACCCTCCCGGGGACAACTGGGTATTTT.

This clonotype has just a few counts. The chain recombines TRBV5-1 with TRBJ2-3; 9 bases are a match to TRBD1. The germline V gene encodes CDR1 SGHRS and CDR2 YFSETQ. CDR3 length: 17 residues. V trimming: 4 bases; J trimming: 2 bases; junction bases outside the gene matches: 11. Here the CDR3 DNA reads TGCGCCAGCAGCGGACAGGGGCCCCTGACGGTCACAGATACGCAGTATTTT. Its protein product is CASSGQGPLTVTDTQYF. Looking up the rest from reference TRBV5-1 and TRBJ2-3 gives the full variable domain: KAGVTQTPRYLIKTRGQQVTLSCSPISGHRSVSWYQQTPGQGLQFLFEYFSETQRNKGNFPGRFSGRQFSNSRSEMNVSTLELGDSALYLCASSGQGPLTVTDTQYFGPGTRLTVL.

The J gene is TRBJ2-1, the V gene TRBV20-1; a possible D gene is TRBD2 (7 bases). V was pared by 6 bases and J by 0 bases, with 15 bases between. The V gene's germline CDR1 is DFQATT and CDR2 SNEGSKA (reference sequence). This CDR3 comprises 15 residues. CDR3 protein: CSAKKGGGSYNEQFF. In nucleotides, the CDR3 is TGCAGTGCCAAGAAGGGGGGGGGCTCCTACAATGAGCAGTTCTTC.

As regards this clonotype: One end of the junction is discordant with germline, which a read error may explain. The rearrangement joins TRBV4-1 to TRBJ2-2; no firm D call. The length of the CDR3 is 14 residues. Germline lookup yields CDR1 MGHRA and CDR2 YSYEKL. The CDR3 bases are TGCGCCAGTAGCCATCCAGAGCGCACCGGGGAGCTGTTTTTT. Its protein product is CASSHPERTGELFF.

As regards this clonotype: The junction and the germline gene differ at one end; a read error may be behind it. V usage is TRBV24-1 and J usage is TRBJ2-5; weak D call: TRBD1 (8 bases). Germline values: CDR1 KGHDR, CDR2 SFDVKD. The CDR3 is 16 residues long. CDR3 protein: CATSDRQGRVDETLYF. The DNA for the CDR3 is TGTGCCACCAGTGACAGACAGGGGAGGGTCGACGAGACCCTGTACTTC.

The rearrangement uses TRBV29-1 and TRBJ2-3; the match to TRBD2 covers 9 bases. Germline trimming cut 2 bases from V and 1 base from J; bases unmatched to any gene: 13. CDR3 length equals 18 residues. CDR1 is SQVTM and CDR2 is ANQGSEA in the germline V gene. The CDR3 sequence is CSVETGSGGPFRTDTQYF. The DNA for the CDR3 is TGCAGCGTTGAAACGGGTAGCGGGGGCCCTTTTCGCACAGATACGCAGTATTTT.

This chain uses TRBV3-1 with TRBJ1-3; D not certain. Trimming took off 4 bases at V and 2 bases at J, with 12 bases between the two ends. This CDR3 has 15 amino acids. CDR1 LGHDT and CDR2 YNNKEL come from the germline V gene (reference sequence). The CDR3, as DNA: TGTGCCAGCAGCCCCTCGTTACTAGCTGGAAACACCATATATTTT. Translated: CASSPSLLAGNTIYF.

This clonotype came up once. The genes are TRBV7-9 and TRBJ1-2, with TRBD1 matching over 9 bases. The germline V gene encodes CDR1 SEHNR and CDR2 FQNEAQ (reference sequence). This CDR3 has 14 amino acids. The V segment lost 5 bases and the J segment 8 bases; nucleotides outside the gene matches: 9. The CDR3 DNA reads TGTGCCAGCAGCGAAGGACAGGGGCTTTGGGGCTACACCTTC. Translating gives CASSEGQGLWGYTF.

This clonotype turned up a few times. The chain links TRBV9 to TRBJ2-3; 7 bases align to TRBD1. CDR3 length: 15 residues. Germline-derived CDR1 and CDR2 are SGDLS and YYNGEE. With V trimmed by 0 bases and J by 7 bases, 8 bases remained unmatched. CDR3 residues: CASSVEGGAIYTQYF. CDR3 DNA sequence: TGTGCCAGCAGCGTAGAAGGGGGCGCGATATATACGCAGTATTTT.

There are a few counts of this clonotype. The V gene is TRBV3-1, the J gene TRBJ2-7, with a possible D match to TRBD1 (6 bases). This CDR3 has 14 amino acids. Germline CDR1 LGHDT, CDR2 YNNKEL (reference sequence). With 1 base removed from V and 3 bases from J, the gap between germline ends came to 10 bases. The CDR3 DNA reads as TGTGCCAGCAGCCAAGGAGAAGGGGGCTACGAGCAGTACTTC. Translated, it gives CASSQGEGGYEQYF.

The rearrangement links TRBV6-5 to TRBJ1-2, with 9 nucleotides matching TRBD1. The CDR3 covers 15 residues. CDR1 is MNHEY, CDR2 SVGAGI, per germline. Trimming cost V 2 bases and J 2 bases; bases outside gene matches: 3. The CDR3 loop reads CASSYGTGQNYGYTF. The CDR3 coding sequence is TGTGCCAGCAGTTACGGGACAGGGCAGAACTATGGCTACACCTTC.

This clonotype was observed at least ten times. V gene TRBV27 combines with J gene TRBJ1-5, with D perhaps matching TRBD1 (5 bases). This CDR3 contains 14 residues. V shed 2 bases and J shed 1 base, with 6 bases lying between them. In germline, CDR1 is MNHEY, CDR2 SMNVEV (reference sequence). CDR3 residues: CASSLQGSNQPQHF. As DNA, the CDR3 is TGTGCCAGCAGTTTACAGGGAAGCAATCAGCCCCAGCATTTT.

As concerns this clonotype: A read error may produce the germline difference seen at one junction end. The chain is built from TRBV20-1 and TRBJ2-7; 8 bases agree with TRBD1. CDR3 length equals 15 residues. In germline, CDR1 is DFQATT, CDR2 SNEGSKA (reference sequence). The CDR3: CSARDLRDRLYEQYF. As DNA, the CDR3 is TGCAGTGCCAGAGACCTCCGGGACAGGCTCTACGAGCAGTACTTC.

Regarding this clonotype: A much larger clonotype is one base distant, so this may be a read error. The J gene is TRBJ2-7, the V gene TRBV9; a possible D gene is TRBD1 (6 bases). The CDR3 is 14 amino acids. The germline V gene encodes CDR1 SGDLS and CDR2 YYNGEE. V lost 4 bases to trimming and J lost 5 bases, with 16 bases between them. CDR3 in amino acids: CASSRNRVGDEQYF. The CDR3 DNA sequence: TGTGCCAGCAGCCGGAACAGGGTGGGGGACGAGCAGTACTTC. Combining the CDR3 with reference TRBV9 and TRBJ2-7 gives the whole variable domain DSGVTQTPKHLITATGQRVTLRCSPRSGDLSVYWYQQSLDQGLQFLIQYYNGEERAKGNILERFSAQQFPDLHSELNLSSLELGDSALYFCASSRNRVGDEQYFGPGTRLTVT.

The chain couples TRBV10-3 to TRBJ2-7; D perhaps matches TRBD2 (5 bases). This CDR3 is 13 amino acids long. Germline-derived CDR1 and CDR2 are ENHRY and SYGVKD. V lost 4 bases and J lost 5, with 12 bases in between. The CDR3 is CAISATNGNEQYF. The CDR3 region has the DNA TGTGCCATCAGTGCGACAAACGGGAACGAGCAGTACTTC.

The V and J genes are TRBV28 and TRBJ1-5; D is uncertain. The CDR3 is made up of 14 amino acids. V was trimmed by 6 bases and J by 4 bases, leaving 13 bases between them. CDR1 and CDR2 (germline): MDHEN, SYDVKM. CDR3 loop: CASSPGPLNQPQHF. CDR3 nucleotide sequence: TGTGCCAGCAGCCCCGGACCCCTAAATCAGCCCCAGCATTTT.

In its sample, this clonotype was seen once. In DNA, the CDR3 is TGTGCCGGTTCGCGAGGGGGGGTTTCTGGGGCCAACGTCCTGACTTTC. It yields the protein CAGSRGGVSGANVLTF. This sequence joins TRBV5-6 and TRBJ2-6, with D perhaps TRBD2 (7 bases). The V end was cut by 10 bases, the J end by 1 base, with 18 bases between. The CDR3 extends over 16 amino acids. Germline V gene data show CDR1 as SGHDT and CDR2 as YYEEEE.

V and J are TRBV20-1 and TRBJ2-4; 12 bases fit TRBD2. Trimming took 3 bases from V and 2 from J; bases not matched to a gene: 5. Germline V CDR1 and CDR2: DFQATT, SNEGSKA (reference sequence). The CDR3 runs to 16 residues. CDR3 amino acids: CSASLAGGLSKNIQYF. The CDR3 DNA follows: TGCAGTGCTAGCCTAGCGGGGGGGCTATCCAAAAACATTCAGTACTTC.

This clonotype was seen only a few times. The CDR3 nucleotides read TGTGCCAGCAGCCGGGTCGGCGGGCGGCGTGAAAAACTGTTTTTT. It is translated as CASSRVGGRREKLFF. V usage is TRBV3-1 and J usage is TRBJ1-4; unclear D gene. V lost 4 bases and J lost 7, with 16 bases in between. The CDR3 is 15 amino acids. Looked up from germline, CDR1 is LGHDT and CDR2 is YNNKEL (reference sequence).

In its sample, this clonotype was seen a few times. This sequence joins TRBV20-1 and TRBJ2-3; D not certain. CDR3 size: 14 residues. With 6 bases removed from V and 1 base from J, the gap between germline ends came to 14 bases. Germline V CDR1 and CDR2: DFQATT, SNEGSKA (reference sequence). The CDR3 DNA reads as TGCAGTGCAATGGTCGGGCACGGCACAGATACGCAGTATTTT. This sequence encodes CSAMVGHGTDTQYF.

The chain joins TRBV7-8 to TRBJ1-1; 7 nucleotides align to TRBD1. The CDR3 is made up of 17 amino acids. From germline, CDR1 is SGHVS and CDR2 FQNEAQ. After removal of 2 bases from V and 1 base from J, the junction contained 10 bases not matched to a gene. CDR3 sequence reads: CASSLWTRRGPNTEAFF. CDR3 bases: TGTGCCAGCAGCTTATGGACACGTAGGGGGCCGAACACTGAAGCTTTCTTT.